The present T cell receptor (beta chain) was sequenced within a study of T cells in tumors and immune-related adverse events. Sequencing used immunoSEQ multiplex PCR; TCRdb keeps in-frame clones, though not all of them. The sample has over 4,500 clones, about 65% seen once. This CDR3 spans 16 amino acids. Between the trimmed V and J ends, which lost 5 bases and 0 bases, there was a span of 11 bases. Germline lookup yields CDR1 SGHVS and CDR2 FNYEAQ. This chain joins TRBV7-6 and TRBJ2-6, with a tentative D call TRBD2 (6 bases). This specimen was gut tissue, taken from a patient treated with anti-PD-1 therapy. The clonotype originates from a female donor with metastatic renal cell carcinoma. The CDR3 DNA follows: TGTGCCAGCAGCCTACGGGGGTCCTCTGGGGCCAACGTCCTGACTTTC. Translating gives CASSLRGSSGANVLTF.